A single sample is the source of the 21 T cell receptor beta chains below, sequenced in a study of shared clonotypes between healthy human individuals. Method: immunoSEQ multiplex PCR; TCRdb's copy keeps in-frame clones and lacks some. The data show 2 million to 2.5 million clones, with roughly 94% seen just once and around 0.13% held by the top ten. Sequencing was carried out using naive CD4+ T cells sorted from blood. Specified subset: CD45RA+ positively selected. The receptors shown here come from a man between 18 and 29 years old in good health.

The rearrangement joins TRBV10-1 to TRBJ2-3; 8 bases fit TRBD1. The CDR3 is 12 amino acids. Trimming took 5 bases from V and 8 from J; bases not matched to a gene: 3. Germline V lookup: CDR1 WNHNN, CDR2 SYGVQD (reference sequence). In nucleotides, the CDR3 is TGCGCCAGCAGTATACAGGGGGGTACGCAGTATTTT. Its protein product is CASSIQGGTQYF.

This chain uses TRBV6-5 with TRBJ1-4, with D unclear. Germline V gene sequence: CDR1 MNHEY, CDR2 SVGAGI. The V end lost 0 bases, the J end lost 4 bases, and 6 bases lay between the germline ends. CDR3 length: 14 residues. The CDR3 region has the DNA TGTGCCAGCAGTTACTCCGGCAGTAATGAAAAACTGTTTTTT. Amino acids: CASSYSGSNEKLFF.

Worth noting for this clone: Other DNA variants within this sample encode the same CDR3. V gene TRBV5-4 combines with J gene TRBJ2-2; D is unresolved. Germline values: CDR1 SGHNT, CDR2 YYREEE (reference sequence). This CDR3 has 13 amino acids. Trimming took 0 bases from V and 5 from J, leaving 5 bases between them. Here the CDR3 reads CASSLATTGELFF. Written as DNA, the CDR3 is TGTGCCAGCAGCTTGGCGACTACCGGGGAGCTGTTTTTT.

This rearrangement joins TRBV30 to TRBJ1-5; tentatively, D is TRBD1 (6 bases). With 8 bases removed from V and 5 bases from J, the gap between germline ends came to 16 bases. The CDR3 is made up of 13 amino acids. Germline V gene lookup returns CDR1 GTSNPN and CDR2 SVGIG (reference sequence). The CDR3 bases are TGTGCCGCCGCCCGGGACACCGATCAGCCCCAGCATTTT. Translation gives CAAARDTDQPQHF.

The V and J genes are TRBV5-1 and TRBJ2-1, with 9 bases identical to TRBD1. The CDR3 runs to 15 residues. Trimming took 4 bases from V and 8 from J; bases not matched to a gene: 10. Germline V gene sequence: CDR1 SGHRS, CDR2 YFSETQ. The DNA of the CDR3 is TGCGCCAGCAGCATAGCCGGGACAGGGATGTATGAGCAGTTCTTC. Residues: CASSIAGTGMYEQFF.

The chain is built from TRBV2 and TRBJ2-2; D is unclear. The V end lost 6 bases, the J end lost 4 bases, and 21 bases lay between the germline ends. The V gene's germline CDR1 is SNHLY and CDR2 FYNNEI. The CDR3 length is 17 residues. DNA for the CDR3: TGTGCCAGCAGCCCCGACAACCTACGCTGGGGCACCGGGGAGCTGTTTTTT. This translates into CASSPDNLRWGTGELFF.

CDR3 amino acids: CAWSVLSWQMNTGELFF. The DNA of the CDR3 is TGTGCCTGGAGTGTACTTTCTTGGCAGATGAACACCGGGGAGCTGTTTTTT. This chain joins TRBV30 and TRBJ2-2; D unclear. Trimming pared 0 bases from V and 1 base from J, leaving 15 bases between. The CDR3 runs to 17 residues. The germline V gene encodes CDR1 GTSNPN and CDR2 SVGIG (reference sequence).

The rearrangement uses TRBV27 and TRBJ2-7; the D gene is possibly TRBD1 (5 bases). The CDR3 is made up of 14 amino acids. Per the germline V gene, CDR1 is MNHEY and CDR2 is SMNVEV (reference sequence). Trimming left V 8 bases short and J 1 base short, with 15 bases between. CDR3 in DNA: TGTGCCAGCCACCCCTCAGGGCGTTCCTACGAGCAGTACTTC. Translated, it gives CASHPSGRSYEQYF.

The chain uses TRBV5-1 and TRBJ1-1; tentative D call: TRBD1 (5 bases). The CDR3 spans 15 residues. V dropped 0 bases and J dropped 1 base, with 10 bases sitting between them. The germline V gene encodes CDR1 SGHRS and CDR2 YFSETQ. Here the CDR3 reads CASSLAWGRNTEAFF. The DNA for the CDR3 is TGCGCCAGCAGCTTGGCCTGGGGGAGGAACACTGAAGCTTTCTTT.

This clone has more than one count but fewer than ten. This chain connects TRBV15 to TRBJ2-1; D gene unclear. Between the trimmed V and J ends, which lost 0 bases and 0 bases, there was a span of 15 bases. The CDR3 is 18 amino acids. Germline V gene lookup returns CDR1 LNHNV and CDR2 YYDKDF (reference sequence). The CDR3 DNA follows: TGTGCCACCAGCAGAGATCTAGAGTCGGTGTTCTCCTACAATGAGCAGTTCTTC. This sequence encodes CATSRDLESVFSYNEQFF.

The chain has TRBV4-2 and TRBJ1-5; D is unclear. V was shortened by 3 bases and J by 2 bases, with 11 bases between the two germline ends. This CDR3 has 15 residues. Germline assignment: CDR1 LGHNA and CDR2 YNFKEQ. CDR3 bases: TGTGCCAGCAGCCAGGCGGAAGTGGGCAATCAGCCCCAGCATTTT. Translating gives CASSQAEVGNQPQHF.

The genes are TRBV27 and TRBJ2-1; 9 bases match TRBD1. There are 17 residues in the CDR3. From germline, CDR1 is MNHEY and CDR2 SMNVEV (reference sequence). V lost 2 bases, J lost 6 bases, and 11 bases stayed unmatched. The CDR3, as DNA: TGTGCCAGCAGTTTAACCGCGGACAGGGGAAACTTCAATGAGCAGTTCTTC. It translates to CASSLTADRGNFNEQFF.

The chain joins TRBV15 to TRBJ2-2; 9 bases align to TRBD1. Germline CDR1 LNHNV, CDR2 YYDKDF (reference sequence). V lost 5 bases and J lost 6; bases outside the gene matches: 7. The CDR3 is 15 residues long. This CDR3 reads CATSGTGGIAGELFF. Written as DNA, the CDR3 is TGTGCCACCAGCGGAACAGGGGGCATAGCCGGGGAGCTGTTTTTT.

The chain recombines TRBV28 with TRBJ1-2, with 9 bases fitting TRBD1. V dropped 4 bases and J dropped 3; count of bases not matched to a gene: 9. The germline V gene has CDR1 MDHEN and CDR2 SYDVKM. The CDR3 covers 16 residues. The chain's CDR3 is CASSSQGAGEDYGYTF. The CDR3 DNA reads TGTGCCAGCAGTTCACAGGGGGCGGGAGAGGACTATGGCTACACCTTC.

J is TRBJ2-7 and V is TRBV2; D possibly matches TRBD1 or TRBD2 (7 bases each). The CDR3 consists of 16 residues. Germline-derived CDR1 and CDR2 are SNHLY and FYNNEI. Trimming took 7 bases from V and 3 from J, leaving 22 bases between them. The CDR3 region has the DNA TGTGCCAGCACCGATGAGGGGGGGACAGCCGTCTACGAGCAGTACTTC. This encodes CASTDEGGTAVYEQYF.

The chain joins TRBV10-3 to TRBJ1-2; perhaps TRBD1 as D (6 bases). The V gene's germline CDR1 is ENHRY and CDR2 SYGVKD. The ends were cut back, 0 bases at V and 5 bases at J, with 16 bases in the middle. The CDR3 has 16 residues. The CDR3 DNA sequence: TGTGCCATCAGTGAGTCCCAGGGGTGGCGGACTTATGGCTACACCTTC. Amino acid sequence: CAISESQGWRTYGYTF.

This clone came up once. CDR3 sequence (DNA): TGTGCCAGCAGCCCGAGCGGGAGAAGGACGGAGACCCAGTACTTC. This encodes CASSPSGRRTETQYF. The chain links TRBV7-2 to TRBJ2-5, with 8 bases identical to TRBD2. The CDR3 has 15 residues. V shed 5 bases, J shed 5 bases, and the junction held 10 bases outside the gene matches. Germline V gene sequence: CDR1 SGHTA, CDR2 FQGNSA. The full variable domain, with the rest looked up from reference TRBV7-2 and TRBJ2-5, is GAGVSQSPSNKVTEKGKDVELRCDPISGHTALYWYRQSLGQGLEFLIYFQGNSAPDKSGLPSDRFSAERTGGSVSTLTIQRTQQEDSAVYLCASSPSGRRTETQYFGPGTRLLVL.

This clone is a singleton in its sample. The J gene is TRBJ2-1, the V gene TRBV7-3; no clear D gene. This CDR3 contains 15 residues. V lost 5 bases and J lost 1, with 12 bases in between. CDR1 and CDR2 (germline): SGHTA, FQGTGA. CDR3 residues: CASSLGPLSYNEQFF. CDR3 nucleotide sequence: TGTGCCAGCAGCCTAGGCCCATTATCCTACAATGAGCAGTTCTTC.

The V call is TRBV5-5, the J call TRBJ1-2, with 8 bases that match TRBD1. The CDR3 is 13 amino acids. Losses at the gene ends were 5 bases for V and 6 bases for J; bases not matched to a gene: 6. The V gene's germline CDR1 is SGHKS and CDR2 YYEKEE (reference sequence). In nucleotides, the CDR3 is TGTGCCAGCAGAAGGACAGGGATCAATGGCTACACCTTC. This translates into CASRRTGINGYTF.

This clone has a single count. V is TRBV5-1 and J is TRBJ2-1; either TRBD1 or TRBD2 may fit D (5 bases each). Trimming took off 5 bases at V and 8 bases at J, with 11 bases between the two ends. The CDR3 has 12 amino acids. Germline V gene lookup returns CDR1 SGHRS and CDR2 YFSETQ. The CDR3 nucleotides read TGCGCCAGCAGTCCCGAGGGGTATGAGCAGTTCTTC. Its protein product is CASSPEGYEQFF. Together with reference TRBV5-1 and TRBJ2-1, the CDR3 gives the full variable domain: KAGVTQTPRYLIKTRGQQVTLSCSPISGHRSVSWYQQTPGQGLQFLFEYFSETQRNKGNFPGRFSGRQFSNSRSEMNVSTLELGDSALYLCASSPEGYEQFFGPGTRLTVL.

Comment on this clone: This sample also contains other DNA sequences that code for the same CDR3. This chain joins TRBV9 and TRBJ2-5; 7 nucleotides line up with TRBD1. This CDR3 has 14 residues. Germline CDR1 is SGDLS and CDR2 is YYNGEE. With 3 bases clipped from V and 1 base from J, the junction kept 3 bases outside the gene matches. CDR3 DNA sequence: TGTGCCAGCAGCGCGGGGACAGCCCAAGAGACCCAGTACTTC. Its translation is CASSAGTAQETQYF.